The T cell receptor (beta chain) under discussion was sequenced for a study of regulatory T cells in long-lasting Graves disease (dated by TCRdb to the early 2020s). Study-wide context: To count as having persistent Graves' disease, a patient had to have received antithyroid drug treatment for over 5 years with TSH receptor autoantibodies remaining persistently positive. Persistent Graves' disease patients were compared with newly diagnosed Graves' disease patients by peripheral blood TCR sequencing and RNA sequencing. A total of around 35 samples underwent TCR sequencing: about 13 from persistent and around 20 from newly diagnosed Graves' disease patients. In the clinical cohort, patients with persistent Graves' disease had used antithyroid drugs for an average of around 10 years. The study was conducted in China and was registered as a clinical trial. The paper's findings and limits, for the study overall: Sequencing and analysis were limited to the TCR beta chain. Persistent patients shared more public clonotypes among themselves (over 2,500) than newly diagnosed patients did (more than 950). Only peripheral blood was studied, because thyroid tissue, the primary lesion, was inaccessible. The authors noted that the small sample size was a limitation that may lower accuracy. Compared with newly diagnosed patients, patients with persistent Graves' disease had lower TCR Shannon entropy and fewer highly expanded clones, which suggests clonal expansion.

Libraries were built with multiplex PCR. Sequencing was carried out with an Illumina HiSeq 4000. iRepertoire HTBI primers and Arm-PCR amplification of CDR3 regions were used to construct TCR beta libraries. Before sequencing, the PCR products went through gel purification. Processing in the source paper ran as follows. A total of fewer than 80 TRBV and about 13 TRBJ segments were identified across samples and were used for gene usage analysis of CDR3 amino acid clonotypes. COPE and FqMerger were used to merge the filtered high-quality paired reads into contigs. BLAST was used to align contigs to the IMGT TRBV, TRBD and TRBJ reference genes, and CDR3 was defined following IMGT. Highly expanded clones were defined as clonotypes with a frequency above 0.1%. Repertoire diversity was measured by Shannon entropy, and V-J evenness by the Gini coefficient. Public clonotypes were defined as clonotypes shared by more than one individual. TCRdb trimmed the raw reads at Q25, called clones with MiXCR and kept productive beta chains. Identical CDR3 protein sequences are pooled into one entry, listed with their most common genes and DNA. The V and J calls here are based on TCRdb, not the publication. In this sample the table shows about 470,000 distinct CDR3 sequences, 20% to 25% of which occur a single time. The ten most abundant clones make up over 6% of the sample.

This clonotype came up a few times. Its antigen remains undetermined. Base qualities are not at hand, and no much larger clone is one base apart. The intended sense of this specimen's time point label: persistent/refractory GD, antithyroid drugs over 5 years with positive TRAb. RNA was extracted from PBMCs in TRIzol for both TCR sequencing and RNA sequencing. Graves' disease was diagnosed according to American Thyroid Association guidelines. Patients were recruited from an endocrinology department in Xi'an, China. Each patient gave 7.5 to 10 milliliters of peripheral blood, collected in an EDTA anticoagulant tube. Ficoll Paque Plus density gradient separation was used to isolate PBMCs, and no further T cell sorting was performed. An Agilent 2100 Bioanalyzer and agarose gel were used to assess RNA quality, and a NanoDrop 2000 was used to measure RNA concentration. The TCR sequence derives from a female donor with Graves disease. The material was peripheral blood mononuclear cells (PBMCs), obtained when the disease was refractory, from a patient treated with antithyroid drugs.

The sequence in DNA is TGCAGTGCTGCCGGGACAGGTAACCGAGGCAATCAGCCCCAGCATTTT. This encodes CSAAGTGNRGNQPQHF. The V and J genes are TRBV20-1 and TRBJ1-5, with TRBD1 identical over 8 junction bases. The CDR3 goes from the cysteine to the phenylalanine over 16 residues. The CDR3 DNA has 48 bases and is translated from base 1. CDR1 is given as DFQATT and CDR2 as SNEGSKA, both from the germline V gene (reference sequence). After removal of 5 bases from V and 2 bases from J, the junction retains 11 bases not matched to a gene.